Following are 16 T cell receptor beta chains from one sample sequenced in a study of identical twins. TCRdb re-called the 5' RACE reads through MiXCR, storing one row per CDR3 protein. Among some 1,600,000 distinct CDR3 sequences, about 30% were seen once, and the ten largest hold around 0.3%. Sequenced material: cord blood. The receptors here all came from a newborn girl in good health.

V is TRBV5-1 and J is TRBJ1-1, with no clear D. V was clipped by 6 bases and J by 8 bases, with 20 bases between them. CDR1 is SGHRS, CDR2 YFSETQ, per germline. This CDR3 spans 14 amino acids. CDR3 coding DNA: TGCGCCAGCAAATGGTCTTCTCCTGGCGGGGAAGCTTTCTTT. The encoded protein is CASKWSSPGGEAFF.

This chain joins TRBV20-1 and TRBJ2-1; 15 bases align to TRBD2. The CDR3 spans 15 residues. Per germline, CDR1 DFQATT and CDR2 SNEGSKA (reference sequence). The ends lost 5 bases at V and 8 bases at J; junction bases unmatched: 7. CDR3 bases: TGCAGTGCTTCCGCCGGGACTAGCGGGAGGCATGAGCAGTTCTTC. Translating gives CSASAGTSGRHEQFF.

V usage is TRBV9 and J usage is TRBJ2-7; maybe TRBD1 (7 bases). Germline V lookup: CDR1 SGDLS, CDR2 YYNGEE. Trimming cost V 4 bases and J 4 bases, with 15 bases left between them. This CDR3 has 14 amino acids. CDR3 residues: CASSSGGTAYEQYF. The CDR3 DNA sequence: TGTGCCAGCAGCTCAGGAGGGACAGCTTACGAGCAGTACTTC. The full variable domain, rest sourced from reference TRBV9 and TRBJ2-7, is DSGVTQTPKHLITATGQRVTLRCSPRSGDLSVYWYQQSLDQGLQFLIQYYNGEERAKGNILERFSAQQFPDLHSELNLSSLELGDSALYFCASSSGGTAYEQYFGPGTRLTVT.

Concerning this clonotype: A read error may account for a junction end that differs from germline. The chain recombines TRBV28 with TRBJ2-3, with D maybe TRBD2 (6 bases). The CDR3 is 14 residues long. CDR1 MDHEN and CDR2 SYDVKM come from the germline V gene. As DNA, the CDR3 is TGTGCCAGCATGAGGAGGGAAGGCACAGATACGCGGTATTTT. Protein: CASMRREGTDTRYF.

The chain joins TRBV12-3 or TRBV12-4 to TRBJ1-2; no reliable D call. The V end lost 0 bases, the J end lost 7 bases, and 9 bases lay between the germline ends. This CDR3 has 13 residues. This chain's CDR3 is CASSLAYFPGYTF. The CDR3, as DNA: TGTGCCAGCAGTTTAGCTTACTTCCCTGGCTACACCTTC.

The V call is TRBV20-1, the J call TRBJ2-1; 11 nucleotides line up with TRBD2. From germline, CDR1 is DFQATT and CDR2 SNEGSKA (reference sequence). V shed 4 bases, J shed 1 base, and the junction held 0 bases outside the gene matches. The CDR3 length is 14 residues. CDR3 in DNA: TGCAGTGCTATAGCGGGAGGGTCCTACAATGAGCAGTTCTTC. Amino acids: CSAIAGGSYNEQFF.

This clonotype has just a few counts. The chain links TRBV14 to TRBJ2-5; TRBD2 aligns across 13 bases. Germline CDR1 is SGHDN and CDR2 is FVKESK. The CDR3 is 16 residues long. Trimming at V came to 2 bases and at J to 4 bases, leaving 4 bases not matched to a gene. The CDR3 nucleotides read TGTGCCAGCAGCCAACTTTGGACTAGCGGGAGAGAGACCCAGTACTTC. This translates into CASSQLWTSGRETQYF.

About this clonotype: One end of the junction is discordant with germline, which a read error may explain. The genes are TRBV12-3 or TRBV12-4 and TRBJ1-2, with D perhaps matching TRBD1 (5 bases). This CDR3 has 15 residues. CDR3 nucleotides: TGTGCCGGCAGTAACGCAATCGGGACGCACTATGGCTACACCTTC. It codes for CAGSNAIGTHYGYTF.

The rearrangement links TRBV29-1 to TRBJ1-2, with D possibly being TRBD1 (6 bases). Trimming took 3 bases from V and 0 from J, leaving 8 bases between them. The length of the CDR3 is 13 residues. Looked up from germline, CDR1 is SQVTM and CDR2 is ANQGSEA. CDR3 sequence (DNA): TGCAGCGTTGAGGGGACAACTAACTATGGCTACACCTTC. Translation gives CSVEGTTNYGYTF.

This clonotype was picked up a small number of times. The genes are TRBV12-3 or TRBV12-4 and TRBJ1-6, with unresolved D. CDR3 length: 16 amino acids. The ends were cut back, 3 bases at V and 2 bases at J, with 11 bases in the middle. CDR3 protein: CASSFGPGTYNSPLHF. CDR3 DNA sequence: TGTGCCAGCAGTTTCGGTCCGGGAACCTATAATTCACCCCTCCACTTT.

The chain carries TRBV19 and TRBJ2-5; 14 nucleotides match TRBD2. Germline trimming cut 10 bases from V and 4 bases from J; bases unmatched to any gene: 11. In germline, CDR1 is LNHDA, CDR2 SQIVND (reference sequence). This CDR3 is built from 16 residues. The DNA for the CDR3 is TGTGCCACAGAATCGACGGGACTAGCGGGAGTAGAGACCCAGTACTTC. Amino acid sequence: CATESTGLAGVETQYF.

This clonotype was found a few times. This chain links TRBV7-9 with TRBJ1-2; no definite D call. CDR3 length equals 15 residues. V dropped 3 bases and J dropped 5 bases, with 16 bases sitting between them. Germline CDR1 reads SEHNR; CDR2 reads FQNEAQ (reference sequence). CDR3 nucleotide sequence: TGTGCCAGCAGCTTTAACACGGCAGATTGGTATGGCTACACCTTC. It translates to CASSFNTADWYGYTF.

This clonotype was counted between two and nine times. The rearrangement uses TRBV3-1 and TRBJ1-1; 8 nucleotides align to TRBD1. Germline CDR1 is LGHDT and CDR2 is YNNKEL (reference sequence). This CDR3 spans 14 amino acids. V was pared by 1 base and J by 6 bases, with 4 bases of the junction left unmatched. CDR3: CASSQAQGAAEAFF. The CDR3 bases are TGTGCCAGCAGCCAAGCTCAGGGGGCGGCTGAAGCTTTCTTT. The whole variable domain, filled in from reference TRBV3-1 and TRBJ1-1, reads DTAVSQTPKYLVTQMGNDKSIKCEQNLGHDTMYWYKQDSKKFLKIMFSYNNKELIINETVPNRFSPKSPDKAHLNLHINSLELGDSAVYFCASSQAQGAAEAFFGQGTRLTVV.

This sequence joins TRBV28 and TRBJ1-6; D remains unclear. CDR1 is MDHEN and CDR2 is SYDVKM in the germline V gene. This CDR3 has 13 residues. Trimming took off 6 bases at V and 6 bases at J, with 9 bases between the two ends. The CDR3 reads CASREILNSPLHF. As DNA, the CDR3 is TGTGCCAGCAGAGAGATCCTTAATTCACCCCTCCACTTT.

This chain joins TRBV6-2 or TRBV6-3 and TRBJ1-5; D ambiguous. The CDR3 extends over 18 amino acids. Germline CDR1 MNHEY, CDR2 SVGEGT. Trimming pared 2 bases from V and 3 bases from J, leaving 20 bases between. The DNA for the CDR3 is TGTGCCAGCAGTTACAGATCTTCGGGAAACCCATACAATCAGCCCCAGCATTTT. Translation: CASSYRSSGNPYNQPQHF.

The chain employs TRBV20-1 and TRBJ1-1, with 8 bases lining up with TRBD1. Germline CDR1 reads DFQATT; CDR2 reads SNEGSKA (reference sequence). V lost 7 bases, J lost 4 bases, and 11 bases stayed unmatched. This CDR3 is 14 amino acids long. The CDR3 DNA reads as TGCAGTGGGGGACAGGCGCTTTTGGGCACTGAAGCTTTCTTT. It encodes CSGGQALLGTEAFF.